The TCR beta chain described here comes from a study of CD8 T cells in Susac syndrome. General study findings and limits: It was acknowledged by the study that relatively few individuals were included in its TCR sequencing and HLA analysis.

With random hexamers, reverse transcription was performed on about 0.45 to 1 ug of RNA. A multiplex approach, immunoSEQ multiplex PCR, amplified TCR beta CDR3 across 54 Vbeta and 13 Jbeta. MiXCR, run by TCRdb on the immunoSEQ multiplex PCR reads, gives a single entry per CDR3 protein. The table shows fewer than 200,000 distinct CDR3 sequences, with approximately 94% occurring only once. In germline, CDR1 is DFQATT, CDR2 SNEGSKA (reference sequence). Trimming took off 2 bases at V and 2 bases at J, with 14 bases between the two ends. This CDR3 region has 15 residues. For this clonotype: Its antigen is still unknown.

Sequencing of TCR beta was carried out in blood CD8+ and CD4+ T cells. The TEMRA cells underwent FACS enrichment, while the CD8+ and CD4+ T cells underwent negative isolation. This sequence joins TRBV20-1 and TRBJ2-3, with D perhaps matching TRBD2 (6 bases). The receptor's source is a human donor with Susac syndrome. Sequencing was carried out using CD4+ T cells from PBMCs. The CDR3 bases are TGCAGTGCTAGACCCTTTGGGGGGTACACAGATACGCAGTATTTT. Protein product: CSARPFGGYTDTQYF.